This T cell receptor (beta chain) was identified in a study of response to subunit inactivated influenza vaccine. The germline V gene has CDR1 SGHVS and CDR2 FNYEAQ. The CDR3 runs to 16 residues. TCRdb reanalysed the RT-PCR reads using MiXCR and keeps one entry per CDR3 protein. The sample holds about 780,000 distinct CDR3 sequences, 18% seen once. This clonotype was seen only once. Sequence at one end of the junction differs from germline and may be a read error. The sequence derives from a man between 45 and 60 years old who received an inactivated influenza vaccine. The chain uses TRBV7-6 and TRBJ1-2, with D perhaps matching TRBD1 (6 bases). The sequences come from PBMCs from blood, collected 5 days after vaccination. Written as DNA, the CDR3 is TGTGCCAGCAGCTTATCCCCCGGTTCTGCAGGGGATGGCTGCACCTTC. Its translation is CASSLSPGSAGDGCTF.